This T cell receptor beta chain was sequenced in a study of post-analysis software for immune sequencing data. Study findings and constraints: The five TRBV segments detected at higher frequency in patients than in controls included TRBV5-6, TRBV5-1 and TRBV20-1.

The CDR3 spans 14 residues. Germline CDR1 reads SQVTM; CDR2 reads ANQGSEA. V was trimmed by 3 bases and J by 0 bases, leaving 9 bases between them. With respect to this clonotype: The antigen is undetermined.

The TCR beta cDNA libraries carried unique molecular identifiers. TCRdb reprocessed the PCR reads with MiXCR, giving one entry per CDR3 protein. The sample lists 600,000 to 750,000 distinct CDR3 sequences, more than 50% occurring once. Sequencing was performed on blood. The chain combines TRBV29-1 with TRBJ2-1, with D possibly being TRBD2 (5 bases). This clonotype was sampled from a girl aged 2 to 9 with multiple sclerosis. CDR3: CSVEGRGSYNEQFF. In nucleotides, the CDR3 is TGCAGCGTTGAGGGGAGAGGCTCCTACAATGAGCAGTTCTTC.